This entry concerns a single T cell receptor beta chain. The source of the sample is a study of blood T cell repertoires in COVID-19. Here immunoSEQ multiplex PCR was the method, and the copy in TCRdb shows in-frame clones only, minus some. The sample shows about 230,000 clones, approximately 90% of them seen only once. The clonotype was recovered from a man aged 30-40 years with COVID-19, enrolled during active disease. Sequenced: peripheral blood.

CDR3 DNA: TGTGCCACCAGTGATTGGACAGAGGCCACCACAGATACGCAGTATTTT. This codes for CATSDWTEATTDTQYF. This chain connects TRBV24-1 to TRBJ2-3; tentative D call: TRBD1 (6 bases). The CDR3 is 16 residues long. Germline CDR1 reads KGHDR; CDR2 reads SFDVKD. Trimming pared 2 bases from V and 2 bases from J, leaving 13 bases between.